This T cell receptor (beta chain) stems from a study of blood T cell repertoires in COVID-19. Repertoires were generated with immunoSEQ multiplex PCR, while TCRdb's copy carries only in-frame clones and drops some. Among about 40,000 clones listed, around 84% were seen once. V gave up 0 bases and J gave up 7 bases; unmatched junction bases: 7. The V gene's germline CDR1 is SGHRS and CDR2 YFSETQ. The CDR3 totals 15 residues. This clonotype was sampled from a human donor in a cohort sampled during active COVID-19. The chain couples TRBV5-1 to TRBJ1-5; TRBD1 aligns across 7 bases. Sequenced material: peripheral blood. Here the CDR3 reads CASSLGAGGGQPQHF. The CDR3 nucleotides are TGCGCCAGCAGCTTGGGAGCAGGGGGAGGACAGCCCCAGCATTTT.